This TCR beta chain appears in the sequencing data of a study of neurological immune-mediated disorders. Broader study findings: According to phylogenetic grouping, one related-CDR3 cluster, a possible signature, contained the repertoires of 18 of 34 multiple sclerosis patients. TCR-beta repertoires seemed private in all groups, with no expanded CDR3 amino acid sequences shared.

Time point: longitudinal time-point 3. The CDR3 extends over 14 amino acids. The ends were cut back, 6 bases at V and 3 bases at J, with 14 bases in the middle. Germline V CDR1 and CDR2: SGHRS, YFSETQ. The method for making cDNA was 5'RACE, and it used 10-nucleotide random UMIs. One entry per CDR3 protein results from TCRdb running MiXCR on the 5' RACE reads. The profile shows more than 75,000 distinct CDR3 sequences, 4.3% of them singletons. This clonotype was detected many times. Its specificity is unknown. Sequenced material: PBMCs. This sequence joins TRBV5-1 and TRBJ2-3, with a weak D call TRBD2 (6 bases). The receptor comes from a woman aged 55 to 70 with multiple sclerosis. The CDR3 reads CASIMGGKTDTQYF. Written as DNA, the CDR3 is TGCGCCAGCATCATGGGGGGAAAGACAGATACGCAGTATTTT.